A selection of T cell receptor beta chains follows, all from one sample in a study of T cells after yellow fever vaccination. One entry per CDR3 protein, called by TCRdb with MiXCR from the 5' RACE reads. The sample carries hundreds of thousands of distinct CDR3 sequences, roughly 12% recorded once. The sequenced sample was PBMCs, obtained on the day of the yellow fever booster vaccination. The receptors come from a man aged 30-40 years who received the YFV17D yellow fever vaccine. CDR3s include the opening cysteine and the closing phenylalanine or tryptophan. Each record gives: D gene, clone size, J gene, V gene, CDR3 DNA, CDR3 protein. D genes are given only for firm matches. Size tells how often a clone was seen (once, few, many) or the class of an expanded clone, and some rows leave it out.

D gene: TRBD2; clone size: .; J gene: TRBJ2-1; V gene: TRBV9; CDR3 DNA: TGTGCCAGCAGCGTAGGCCTAGCGGGAAATTTGCAGTTCTTC; CDR3 protein: CASSVGLAGNLQFF
D gene: .; clone size: .; J gene: TRBJ1-2; V gene: TRBV7-2; CDR3 DNA: TGTGCCAGCAGCTCAGGGTTCAGCTATGGCTACACCTTC; CDR3 protein: CASSSGFSYGYTF
D gene: TRBD2; clone size: few; J gene: TRBJ2-3; V gene: TRBV4-1; CDR3 DNA: TGCGCCAGCAGCCAAGACTCCCCACTAGCGGGGATCACAGATACGCAGTATTTT; CDR3 protein: CASSQDSPLAGITDTQYF
D gene: TRBD1; clone size: few; J gene: TRBJ2-1; V gene: TRBV12-3/TRBV12-4; CDR3 DNA: TGTGCCACCAGGGGGTCGGATGAGCAGTTCTTC; CDR3 protein: CATRGSDEQFF
D gene: TRBD1; clone size: few; J gene: TRBJ1-3; V gene: TRBV7-9; CDR3 DNA: TGTGCCAGCAGCTGGGGACAGTCTGTAAACACCATATATTTT; CDR3 protein: CASSWGQSVNTIYF
D gene: .; clone size: few; J gene: TRBJ1-4; V gene: TRBV6-1; CDR3 DNA: TGTGCCAGCAGATTCACCGACCGCCGGGACGAAAAACTGTTTTTT; CDR3 protein: CASRFTDRRDEKLFF
D gene: TRBD2; clone size: .; J gene: TRBJ2-7; V gene: TRBV5-1; CDR3 DNA: TGCGCCAGCAGCCTAAAACGGGCTAGCGGGGTCTACGAGCAGTACTTC; CDR3 protein: CASSLKRASGVYEQYF
D gene: .; clone size: .; J gene: TRBJ2-7; V gene: TRBV28; CDR3 DNA: TGTGCCAGCAGTTTCCCGGCGGACGCCTACGAGCAGTACTTC; CDR3 protein: CASSFPADAYEQYF
D gene: TRBD1; clone size: .; J gene: TRBJ1-1; V gene: TRBV9; CDR3 DNA: TGTGCCAGCAGCGTCGACCGGGACAGGGGGCCTGGAACTGAAGCTTTCTTT; CDR3 protein: CASSVDRDRGPGTEAFF
D gene: TRBD2; clone size: few; J gene: TRBJ2-1; V gene: TRBV19; CDR3 DNA: TGTGCCAGTAGTAGGGCCTCTGGACTAGCGGGAGCCTATGAGCAGTTCTTC; CDR3 protein: CASSRASGLAGAYEQFF
D gene: TRBD2; clone size: few; J gene: TRBJ2-7; V gene: TRBV12-3/TRBV12-4; CDR3 DNA: TGTGCCAGCAGCCTAAAGCGGCTAGCGGGACCTAGCTCCTACGAGCAGTACTTC; CDR3 protein: CASSLKRLAGPSSYEQYF
D gene: .; clone size: .; J gene: TRBJ2-3; V gene: TRBV7-8; CDR3 DNA: TGTGCCAGCAGCTTTCGGTTCGGTGGGGATACGCAGTATTTT; CDR3 protein: CASSFRFGGDTQYF
D gene: TRBD2; clone size: few; J gene: TRBJ2-7; V gene: TRBV4-3; CDR3 DNA: TGCGCCAGCAGCCAAGATGAGCTGCGTGCGGGAGGGCCAATTTACGAGCAGTACTTC; CDR3 protein: CASSQDELRAGGPIYEQYF
D gene: .; clone size: .; J gene: TRBJ1-1; V gene: TRBV7-2; CDR3 DNA: TGTGCCAGCAGCCACAACCCGGGGGCCCCTGAAGCTTTCTTT; CDR3 protein: CASSHNPGAPEAFF
D gene: TRBD1; clone size: .; J gene: TRBJ2-7; V gene: TRBV5-1; CDR3 DNA: TGCGCCAGCAGCTCAGGGGGCATGAGCTCCTACGAGCAGTACTTC; CDR3 protein: CASSSGGMSSYEQYF
D gene: TRBD1; clone size: few; J gene: TRBJ1-1; V gene: TRBV19; CDR3 DNA: TGTGCCAGTAGTTCCCATCAGGGGGGTGCTGAAGCTTTCTTT; CDR3 protein: CASSSHQGGAEAFF
D gene: TRBD2; clone size: many; J gene: TRBJ2-2; V gene: TRBV7-8; CDR3 DNA: TGTGCCAGCAGCTCACTAGCGGGAAACACCGGGGAGCTGTTTTTT; CDR3 protein: CASSSLAGNTGELFF
D gene: TRBD1; clone size: few; J gene: TRBJ2-7; V gene: TRBV7-2; CDR3 DNA: TGTGCCAGCAGCACCTACCGGGACAGTAAACCCTACGAGCAGTACTTC; CDR3 protein: CASSTYRDSKPYEQYF
D gene: TRBD2; clone size: .; J gene: TRBJ2-1; V gene: TRBV5-1; CDR3 DNA: TGCGCCAGCCGGGCCCCGGGAGGCTCCTACAATGAGCAGTTCTTC; CDR3 protein: CASRAPGGSYNEQFF
D gene: .; clone size: once; J gene: TRBJ2-7; V gene: TRBV6-2/TRBV6-3; CDR3 DNA: TGTGCCAGCAGTTACGTGGGAGGTCTCTACGAGCAGTACTTC; CDR3 protein: CASSYVGGLYEQYF
D gene: .; clone size: many; J gene: TRBJ2-3; V gene: TRBV5-5; CDR3 DNA: TGTGCCAGCAGCTTGGGGGATGGGGTCACAGATACGCAGTATTTT; CDR3 protein: CASSLGDGVTDTQYF
D gene: TRBD2; clone size: .; J gene: TRBJ2-3; V gene: TRBV27; CDR3 DNA: TGTGCCAGCAGTCTGCCGGGACTAGCGGATTTTACGCAGTATTTT; CDR3 protein: CASSLPGLADFTQYF
D gene: TRBD2; clone size: few; J gene: TRBJ2-3; V gene: TRBV20-1; CDR3 DNA: TGCAGTGCCATGGGACTAGCGGGAGACGGGGCGCAGTATTTT; CDR3 protein: CSAMGLAGDGAQYF
D gene: .; clone size: few; J gene: TRBJ2-3; V gene: TRBV20-1; CDR3 DNA: TGCAGTGCTGAACAACAACGGGTCGGGGATACGCAGTATTTT; CDR3 protein: CSAEQQRVGDTQYF
D gene: TRBD1; clone size: .; J gene: TRBJ2-5; V gene: TRBV27; CDR3 DNA: TGTGCCAGCAGTCCTACTGGGACAGAAGAGACCCAGTACTTC; CDR3 protein: CASSPTGTEETQYF
D gene: .; clone size: few; J gene: TRBJ2-3; V gene: TRBV5-1; CDR3 DNA: TGCGCCAGCAGCTTGGACCTTACCCCATCGGATACGCAGTATTTT; CDR3 protein: CASSLDLTPSDTQYF
D gene: .; clone size: few; J gene: TRBJ2-6; V gene: TRBV12-3/TRBV12-4; CDR3 DNA: TGTGCCAGCAGTTTCGCTAACTCTGGGGCCAACGTCCTGACTTTC; CDR3 protein: CASSFANSGANVLTF
D gene: TRBD1; clone size: .; J gene: TRBJ1-6; V gene: TRBV7-2; CDR3 DNA: TGTGCCAGCAGCTTAGCGGGGGGCGTAGGATGGGGACAGGGGAATTCACCCCTCCACTTT; CDR3 protein: CASSLAGGVGWGQGNSPLHF
D gene: .; clone size: many; J gene: TRBJ1-2; V gene: TRBV27; CDR3 DNA: TGTGCCAGCAGTTTGGGCGCGGGGGTGGGCGGCTACACCTTC; CDR3 protein: CASSLGAGVGGYTF
D gene: .; clone size: .; J gene: TRBJ1-1; V gene: TRBV20-1; CDR3 DNA: TGCAGTGCTAGTGGTCCGGGACGCGGGCCCCGCGGTTCTGAAGCTTTCTTT; CDR3 protein: CSASGPGRGPRGSEAFF
D gene: .; clone size: few; J gene: TRBJ2-7; V gene: TRBV10-3; CDR3 DNA: TGTGCCATCAGCCCGGACAGTAGCTACGAGCAGTACTTC; CDR3 protein: CAISPDSSYEQYF
D gene: TRBD2; clone size: once; J gene: TRBJ2-4; V gene: TRBV6-2/TRBV6-3; CDR3 DNA: TGTGCCAGCAGTTACGCGGGAGTCAAAAACATTCAGTACTTC; CDR3 protein: CASSYAGVKNIQYF
D gene: TRBD2; clone size: .; J gene: TRBJ2-1; V gene: TRBV13; CDR3 DNA: TGTGCCAGCAGCTTAGCTAGCGGGAGGGGATACAATGAGCAGTTCTTC; CDR3 protein: CASSLASGRGYNEQFF
D gene: .; clone size: few; J gene: TRBJ1-1; V gene: TRBV19; CDR3 DNA: TGTGCCAGTAAGTGGGGAACTGAAGCTTTCTTT; CDR3 protein: CASKWGTEAFF
D gene: .; clone size: .; J gene: TRBJ1-6; V gene: TRBV18; CDR3 DNA: TGTGCCAGCTCACCGGCACCCTATAATTCACCCCTCCACTTT; CDR3 protein: CASSPAPYNSPLHF
D gene: .; clone size: .; J gene: TRBJ1-1; V gene: TRBV4-3; CDR3 DNA: TGCGCCAGCAGCCACCCGAACGGGGGGAACACTGAAGCTTTCTTT; CDR3 protein: CASSHPNGGNTEAFF
D gene: .; clone size: few; J gene: TRBJ2-1; V gene: TRBV20-1; CDR3 DNA: TGCAGTGCTAGAGAACCCCCTCGGGAGTTCTTC; CDR3 protein: CSAREPPREFF
D gene: .; clone size: few; J gene: TRBJ2-3; V gene: TRBV5-1; CDR3 DNA: TGCGCCAGCAGCTTGTCATACCAGGGGCTAAATACGCAGTATTTT; CDR3 protein: CASSLSYQGLNTQYF
D gene: .; clone size: .; J gene: TRBJ2-2; V gene: TRBV21-1; CDR3 DNA: TGTGCCAGCGTACCCGGACTAGCGGGAGGGCCCACCGGGGAGCTGTTTTTT; CDR3 protein: CASVPGLAGGPTGELFF
D gene: TRBD2; clone size: few; J gene: TRBJ2-1; V gene: TRBV7-8; CDR3 DNA: TGTGCCAGCAGCTTAGCTAGCGGGAGAGGCAATGAGCAGTTCTTC; CDR3 protein: CASSLASGRGNEQFF
D gene: .; clone size: .; J gene: TRBJ1-1; V gene: TRBV5-1; CDR3 DNA: TGCGCCAGCAGCTTGGCCCGGGGTGAGAACACTGAAGCTTTCTTT; CDR3 protein: CASSLARGENTEAFF
D gene: TRBD1; clone size: .; J gene: TRBJ1-5; V gene: TRBV20-1; CDR3 DNA: TGCAGTGCTGGCCGGGGGACAGGGTTCAATCAGCCCCAGCATTTT; CDR3 protein: CSAGRGTGFNQPQHF
D gene: TRBD1; clone size: .; J gene: TRBJ1-1; V gene: TRBV5-1; CDR3 DNA: TGCGCCAGCAGCGCACGAACAGGGGGCGTGGACACTGAAGCTTTCTTT; CDR3 protein: CASSARTGGVDTEAFF
D gene: .; clone size: .; J gene: TRBJ2-2; V gene: TRBV29-1; CDR3 DNA: TGCAGCGTTGAAGGTAGCGGCAACACCGGGGAGCTGTTTTTT; CDR3 protein: CSVEGSGNTGELFF
D gene: TRBD1; clone size: few; J gene: TRBJ1-2; V gene: TRBV19; CDR3 DNA: TGTGCCAGTAGTATACCCGGGACAGCCTCCTATGGCTACACCTTC; CDR3 protein: CASSIPGTASYGYTF
D gene: .; clone size: .; J gene: TRBJ1-5; V gene: TRBV7-2; CDR3 DNA: TGTGCCAGCAGCCCCCTGGGGGGGCCGTTATCCTCGCAGCCCCAGCATTTT; CDR3 protein: CASSPLGGPLSSQPQHF
D gene: .; clone size: .; J gene: TRBJ2-3; V gene: TRBV11-2; CDR3 DNA: TGTGCCAGCAGCTTAAGTTCTTTTTGGGGGTTAATTTCAGATACGCAGTATTTT; CDR3 protein: CASSLSSFWGLISDTQYF
D gene: TRBD2; clone size: .; J gene: TRBJ2-5; V gene: TRBV20-1; CDR3 DNA: TGCAGTGCCAGGGGGGCTAGCGGGAGGGCCGCAGAGACCCAGTACTTC; CDR3 protein: CSARGASGRAAETQYF
D gene: .; clone size: few; J gene: TRBJ1-6; V gene: TRBV7-2; CDR3 DNA: TGTGCCAGCAGCTTAGGTGGGACCGTCAATTCACCCCTCCACTTT; CDR3 protein: CASSLGGTVNSPLHF
D gene: TRBD2; clone size: few; J gene: TRBJ2-5; V gene: TRBV11-2; CDR3 DNA: TGTGCCAGCACGAGGACGACTAGCAGACGCCAAGAGACCCAGTACTTC; CDR3 protein: CASTRTTSRRQETQYF
D gene: TRBD1; clone size: .; J gene: TRBJ1-5; V gene: TRBV19; CDR3 DNA: TGTGCCAGTACCCTGACAGGGGCACAGCCCCAGCATTTT; CDR3 protein: CASTLTGAQPQHF
D gene: TRBD1; clone size: .; J gene: TRBJ1-2; V gene: TRBV7-2; CDR3 DNA: TGTGCCAGCAGCAAACCGGGACAGGGGCGTGGCTATGGCTACACCTTC; CDR3 protein: CASSKPGQGRGYGYTF
D gene: .; clone size: .; J gene: TRBJ2-6; V gene: TRBV7-2; CDR3 DNA: TGTGCCAGCAGCTTAGCTGGGGGGACACCCCCCGGTAAGAGGGCCAACGTCCTGACTTTC; CDR3 protein: CASSLAGGTPPGKRANVLTF